This T cell receptor (beta chain) was identified in a study of blood T cell repertoires in COVID-19. About the research overall: Samples taken during acute and convalescent COVID-19 were collected in the United States, Italy and Spain. T cells, B-cell-depleted T cells, or PBMCs supplied cDNA or gDNA.

Followed over time, Seattle patients had been enrolled while infection was active. CDR1 and CDR2 (germline): SGHRS, YFSETQ. The CDR3 loop spans 14 amino acids. Unmatched junction bases numbered 9, after V lost 4 bases and J lost 5 bases. In the study's own analysis: Estimates of nucleated cell counts were drawn from the amplification of reference gene primers. The method was immunoSEQ multiplex PCR; TCRdb's version includes in-frame clones alone and lacks a portion of them. V, J and clone size are those of that table, while D and trimming were read from the DNA. There are about 370,000 clones in the sample; about 87% occur only once, and roughly a tenth lies in the top ten.

The sequence was collected from a woman in her twenties or thirties with COVID-19, enrolled during active disease. This chain joins TRBV5-1 and TRBJ2-7, with 7 nucleotides matching TRBD2. The sequencing input was peripheral blood. CDR3 region: CASSRAGGSDEQYF. The CDR3 bases are TGCGCCAGCAGCCGAGCTGGCGGGAGCGACGAGCAGTACTTC.